Here is one T cell receptor beta chain with its context. This clonotype was seen more than once but under ten times. The antigen this receptor binds is unknown. Base-call qualities are not available, and no considerably larger clone is one nucleotide away. PBMCs were isolated by Ficoll-Paque density gradient centrifugation. The run used an Illumina NovaSeq 6000. cDNA libraries for TCRalpha and TCRbeta were prepared by 5'RACE using constant-segment primers, with sample barcodes and unique molecular identifiers added. RNA was extracted from every sample with Trizol reagent. Libraries were amplified in two PCR steps, with a second sample barcode and Illumina TruSeq adapters added in the second step. Libraries were sequenced on an Illumina NovaSeq with 2 x 150 bp paired-end reads. As for how the authors treated the data: Reads were demultiplexed and collapsed into UMI-guided consensus sequences with migec v1.2.7. Using mixcr v2.1.11, UMI consensuses were aligned to TRA and TRB V and J templates and then assembled into clonotypes. A clonotype was counted as expanded or contracted only when both edgeR and NoisET called the clonotype significant, with the noise models trained on biological replicates. For edgeR calls, a false discovery rate-adjusted p below 0.01 and a log2 fold-change threshold of 1 were applied. As an exploratory analysis of dynamics, max-normalized trajectories of the 1000 most abundant clonotypes were examined by PCA with hierarchical clustering. Separately sequenced CD4+ and CD8+ repertoires were used to assign a CD4 or CD8 phenotype to each responding clone. Through fastp at Q25 and MiXCR, TCRdb rebuilt clones from the public reads, retaining in-frame beta chains. For every CDR3 protein sequence, its rows merge into one entry that carries the most common genes and DNA. Clone size and V and J calls follow TCRdb, not the original study. The table for this sample lists hundreds of thousands of distinct CDR3 sequences; about an eighth of them were counted only once. The biggest ten clones account for 22% of the sample.

The CDR3 sequence holds 14 residues, the cysteine and valine included. The only DNA kept is the CDR3, 42 bases in frame from the first base. Trimmed from V: 4 bases; trimmed from J: 1 base; junction bases lacking a gene match: 3. CDR1 and CDR2, looked up from the germline V gene, are MGHRA and YSYEKL. The data are from a study of T-cell memory formation after mild COVID-19 (TCRdb year 2021). Regarding the research as a whole: TCR sequence clusters from the two donors were found to be largely donor specific. In a couple of donors, T-cell clones that expanded and contracted after mild COVID-19 were tracked by sequencing TCRalpha and TCRbeta repertoires over time. The cohort was made up of two young adult volunteers, one female and one male, who were previously healthy.

The investigation overall reported the following: The study included only two mild cases, and larger cohorts that include severe cases with pre-infection samples were judged to be necessary. SARS-CoV-2 specificity of the second-wave clones peaking on day 37 was not confirmed. Contracting CD4+ clones appeared mostly in the CM and EM memory subsets, whereas CD8+ clones were enriched in EMRA. Clones that contracted from day 15 to 85 showed balanced CD4/CD8 phenotypes, whereas a second wave of clones that expanded from day 15 to 37 leaned towards CD4+. Some responding clones were detected in pre-infection memory, suggesting pre-existing cross-reactive memory T cells joined the SARS-CoV-2 response.

The sample comprised PBMCs or a T cell subset sorted from them (not recorded which). The sequence links TRBV4-1 to TRBJ2-7; TRBD2 matches 8 bases in the middle. The sequence was collected from a man younger than 30 who had mild COVID-19 (a few samples of this study predate the infection). The sample titles of this study are shuffled in the database, so cell type and time point are left out; the donor was told from shared clones. The encoded CDR3 is CASSPRGGSYEQYV. The nucleotide sequence is TGCGCCAGCAGCCCCCGGGGGGGTTCCTACGAGCAGTACGTC.